The rows below give T cell receptor beta chains drawn from one sample of a study of T cells in Graves' hyperthyroidism and ophthalmopathy. Via MiXCR, TCRdb re-called the multiplex PCR reads, giving one row per CDR3 protein. The table has 250,000 to 300,000 distinct CDR3 sequences, about 15% seen once. The sample taken for sequencing was blood. The receptors shown here come from a middle-aged woman with Graves' hyperthyroidism that later progressed to Graves' ophthalmopathy. CDR3s include the opening cysteine and the closing phenylalanine or tryptophan. Fields, in order: clone size, V gene, D gene, J gene, CDR3 protein, CDR3 DNA. The D gene is left open where the match is weak. Size is stated for part of the rows, as once, few or many counts, or as a class when the clone is expanded.

abundance: many
v_gene: TRBV6-5
d_gene: .
j_gene: TRBJ2-1
CDR3aa: CASSYSISGNEQFF
CDR3nt: TGTGCCAGCAGTTACTCGATTTCGGGCAATGAGCAGTTCTTC

abundance: .
v_gene: TRBV12-3/TRBV12-4
d_gene: .
j_gene: TRBJ1-2
CDR3aa: CASRNRDFYGYTF
CDR3nt: TGTGCCAGCAGGAACAGGGACTTCTATGGCTACACCTTC

abundance: few
v_gene: TRBV10-2
d_gene: TRBD2
j_gene: TRBJ2-7
CDR3aa: CASSESSGPYEQYF
CDR3nt: TGCGCCAGCAGTGAGAGTAGCGGGCCCTACGAGCAGTACTTC

abundance: many
v_gene: TRBV3-1
d_gene: .
j_gene: TRBJ2-1
CDR3aa: CASSQDLTAHEEQFF
CDR3nt: TGTGCCAGCAGCCAAGATCTCACAGCTCACGAAGAGCAGTTCTTC

abundance: once
v_gene: TRBV7-3
d_gene: .
j_gene: TRBJ2-3
CDR3aa: CTSSSPNTDTQYF
CDR3nt: TGTACCAGCAGCTCCCCTAACACAGATACGCAGTATTTT

abundance: many
v_gene: TRBV27
d_gene: TRBD1
j_gene: TRBJ2-1
CDR3aa: CASSMTGSYNEQFF
CDR3nt: TGTGCCAGCAGTATGACAGGGTCCTACAATGAGCAGTTCTTC

abundance: many
v_gene: TRBV6-1
d_gene: TRBD1
j_gene: TRBJ2-3
CDR3aa: CASSQTWTGSRGTQYF
CDR3nt: TGTGCCAGCAGTCAAACCTGGACAGGGTCTAGGGGTACGCAGTATTTT

abundance: many
v_gene: TRBV6-1
d_gene: .
j_gene: TRBJ2-5
CDR3aa: CASTLAKTQYF
CDR3nt: TGTGCCAGCACTCTTGCCAAGACCCAGTACTTC

abundance: many
v_gene: TRBV19
d_gene: .
j_gene: TRBJ1-1
CDR3aa: CASSPNDRITEAFF
CDR3nt: TGTGCCAGTAGTCCGAATGACAGGATTACTGAAGCTTTCTTT

abundance: many
v_gene: TRBV9
d_gene: TRBD1
j_gene: TRBJ1-1
CDR3aa: CASSGQGLGTEAFF
CDR3nt: TGTGCCAGCAGCGGACAGGGACTCGGCACTGAAGCTTTCTTT

abundance: many
v_gene: TRBV6-5
d_gene: TRBD2
j_gene: TRBJ2-4
CDR3aa: CASSYSTASGAKNIQYF
CDR3nt: TGTGCCAGCAGTTACTCGACGGCTAGCGGGGCCAAAAACATTCAGTACTTC

abundance: many
v_gene: TRBV20-1
d_gene: TRBD1
j_gene: TRBJ2-7
CDR3aa: CSATKGPGTGAYEQYF
CDR3nt: TGCAGTGCTACTAAGGGACCCGGGACAGGGGCCTACGAGCAGTACTTC

abundance: many
v_gene: TRBV5-1
d_gene: .
j_gene: TRBJ2-3
CDR3aa: CASSFAELGDTQYF
CDR3nt: TGCGCCAGCAGCTTCGCTGAACTTGGAGATACGCAGTATTTT

abundance: many
v_gene: TRBV28
d_gene: .
j_gene: TRBJ1-5
CDR3aa: CASSGGPHQPQHF
CDR3nt: TGTGCCAGCAGTGGGGGCCCTCATCAGCCCCAGCATTTT

abundance: many
v_gene: TRBV19
d_gene: .
j_gene: TRBJ2-6
CDR3aa: CASSPQGYGANVLTF
CDR3nt: TGTGCCAGTAGTCCCCAGGGTTATGGGGCCAACGTCCTGACTTTC

abundance: many
v_gene: TRBV5-8
d_gene: TRBD2
j_gene: TRBJ2-1
CDR3aa: CASSQSGLANNEQFF
CDR3nt: TGTGCCAGCAGCCAATCCGGACTAGCCAACAATGAGCAGTTCTTC

abundance: .
v_gene: TRBV5-5
d_gene: .
j_gene: TRBJ1-1
CDR3aa: CASSLGMGGTEAFF
CDR3nt: TGTGCCAGCAGCTTGGGGATGGGCGGCACTGAAGCTTTCTTT

abundance: many
v_gene: TRBV29-1
d_gene: .
j_gene: TRBJ2-5
CDR3aa: CSVEGLAYQETQYF
CDR3nt: TGCAGCGTTGAAGGCCTAGCGTATCAAGAGACCCAGTACTTC

abundance: many
v_gene: TRBV27
d_gene: .
j_gene: TRBJ2-7
CDR3aa: CASRRLQGAPSEQYF
CDR3nt: TGTGCCAGCAGGCGTCTCCAGGGAGCACCCTCCGAGCAGTACTTC

abundance: many
v_gene: TRBV12-3/TRBV12-4
d_gene: TRBD2
j_gene: TRBJ2-1
CDR3aa: CASSQLAGGLIGEQFF
CDR3nt: TGTGCCAGCAGTCAACTAGCGGGAGGGCTGATTGGTGAGCAGTTCTTC

abundance: .
v_gene: TRBV9
d_gene: .
j_gene: TRBJ2-1
CDR3aa: CASSNLEGQFF
CDR3nt: TGTGCCAGCAGTAACCTAGAGGGACAGTTCTTC

abundance: .
v_gene: TRBV29-1
d_gene: TRBD1
j_gene: TRBJ2-1
CDR3aa: CSVEWTGGYNEQFF
CDR3nt: TGCAGCGTTGAATGGACAGGGGGCTACAATGAGCAGTTCTTC

abundance: many
v_gene: TRBV28
d_gene: TRBD1
j_gene: TRBJ1-2
CDR3aa: CASSEGQLYGYTF
CDR3nt: TGTGCCAGCAGTGAGGGACAGCTCTATGGCTACACCTTC

abundance: many
v_gene: TRBV6-5
d_gene: .
j_gene: TRBJ2-5
CDR3aa: CASSYSLPGAETQYF
CDR3nt: TGTGCCAGCAGTTACTCGTTGCCGGGGGCGGAGACCCAGTACTTC

abundance: many
v_gene: TRBV28
d_gene: .
j_gene: TRBJ1-6
CDR3aa: CASSPPGTGNSPLHF
CDR3nt: TGTGCCAGCAGTCCCCCCGGGACGGGTAATTCACCCCTCCACTTT

abundance: many
v_gene: TRBV4-1
d_gene: TRBD2
j_gene: TRBJ2-7
CDR3aa: CASSHRVAGDYEQYF
CDR3nt: TGCGCCAGCAGCCACCGGGTAGCGGGGGACTACGAGCAGTACTTC

abundance: few
v_gene: TRBV3-1
d_gene: TRBD2
j_gene: TRBJ2-2
CDR3aa: CASSPQWLAGAPGELFF
CDR3nt: TGTGCCAGCAGCCCGCAGTGGCTAGCGGGAGCTCCCGGGGAGCTGTTTTTT

abundance: few
v_gene: TRBV5-6
d_gene: .
j_gene: TRBJ2-7
CDR3aa: CASRAGGQSYEQYF
CDR3nt: TGTGCCAGCAGAGCCGGGGGGCAATCCTACGAGCAGTACTTC

abundance: many
v_gene: TRBV2
d_gene: .
j_gene: TRBJ2-3
CDR3aa: CASSEQSALVTDTQYF
CDR3nt: TGTGCCAGCAGTGAACAGTCCGCACTAGTCACAGATACGCAGTATTTT

abundance: .
v_gene: TRBV2
d_gene: .
j_gene: TRBJ2-3
CDR3aa: CASITGGTSTDTQYF
CDR3nt: TGTGCCAGCATAACCGGCGGGACAAGCACAGATACGCAGTATTTT

abundance: .
v_gene: TRBV7-9
d_gene: .
j_gene: TRBJ2-2
CDR3aa: CASSLAVGTFTGELFF
CDR3nt: TGTGCCAGCAGCTTAGCCGTCGGGACGTTCACCGGGGAGCTGTTTTTT

abundance: many
v_gene: TRBV10-3
d_gene: TRBD1
j_gene: TRBJ1-1
CDR3aa: CAITGQENTEAFF
CDR3nt: TGTGCCATCACAGGACAGGAGAACACTGAAGCTTTCTTT

abundance: .
v_gene: TRBV20-1
d_gene: TRBD1
j_gene: TRBJ2-5
CDR3aa: CSAREATGRWTQYF
CDR3nt: TGCAGTGCTAGAGAAGCGACAGGGAGATGGACCCAGTACTTC

abundance: .
v_gene: TRBV11-2
d_gene: .
j_gene: TRBJ2-7
CDR3aa: CASTAGQLFDEQYF
CDR3nt: TGTGCCAGCACCGCGGGGCAGTTATTCGACGAGCAGTACTTC

abundance: many
v_gene: TRBV18
d_gene: .
j_gene: TRBJ2-7
CDR3aa: CASSDGIYEQYF
CDR3nt: TGTGCCAGCTCCGACGGAATCTACGAGCAGTACTTC

abundance: few
v_gene: TRBV7-2
d_gene: TRBD2
j_gene: TRBJ2-1
CDR3aa: CASSLGGGGAGGPFSSYNEQFF
CDR3nt: TGTGCCAGCAGCTTAGGAGGTGGTGGGGCGGGAGGCCCATTTAGCTCCTACAATGAGCAGTTCTTC

abundance: many
v_gene: TRBV20-1
d_gene: TRBD1
j_gene: TRBJ2-7
CDR3aa: CSASGEGAISYEQYF
CDR3nt: TGCAGTGCTAGCGGTGAGGGGGCAATCTCCTACGAGCAGTACTTC

abundance: many
v_gene: TRBV3-1
d_gene: TRBD1
j_gene: TRBJ1-1
CDR3aa: CASSHGGQRNTEAFF
CDR3nt: TGTGCCAGCAGCCACGGGGGACAGCGAAACACTGAAGCTTTCTTT

abundance: many
v_gene: TRBV30
d_gene: TRBD2
j_gene: TRBJ2-1
CDR3aa: CAWSFPGLARRNEQFF
CDR3nt: TGTGCCTGGAGTTTTCCGGGACTAGCCCGGCGGAATGAGCAGTTCTTC

abundance: many
v_gene: TRBV20-1
d_gene: .
j_gene: TRBJ2-5
CDR3aa: CSARDWAETQYF
CDR3nt: TGCAGTGCTAGAGACTGGGCGGAGACCCAGTACTTC

abundance: many
v_gene: TRBV11-1
d_gene: TRBD1
j_gene: TRBJ1-1
CDR3aa: CASSPDRGEAFF
CDR3nt: TGTGCCAGCAGCCCAGACAGGGGTGAGGCTTTCTTT

abundance: many
v_gene: TRBV27
d_gene: .
j_gene: TRBJ1-1
CDR3aa: CASSPHPGFTEAFF
CDR3nt: TGTGCCAGCAGCCCTCATCCAGGTTTCACTGAAGCTTTCTTT

abundance: .
v_gene: TRBV2
d_gene: TRBD2
j_gene: TRBJ2-1
CDR3aa: CASSERTSGRVWNEQFF
CDR3nt: TGTGCCAGCAGCGAGAGGACTAGCGGGAGGGTTTGGAATGAGCAGTTCTTC

abundance: few
v_gene: TRBV9
d_gene: TRBD1
j_gene: TRBJ2-5
CDR3aa: CASSSQGSGQETQYF
CDR3nt: TGTGCCAGCAGCTCACAGGGGTCGGGGCAAGAGACCCAGTACTTC

abundance: few
v_gene: TRBV20-1
d_gene: .
j_gene: TRBJ1-1
CDR3aa: CSAKSSRDPLFEAFF
CDR3nt: TGCAGTGCTAAGTCCTCCCGGGACCCCCTTTTTGAAGCTTTCTTT

abundance: many
v_gene: TRBV28
d_gene: .
j_gene: TRBJ1-2
CDR3aa: CASRRDGYTF
CDR3nt: TGTGCCAGCAGGAGGGATGGCTACACCTTC

abundance: many
v_gene: TRBV6-1
d_gene: TRBD1
j_gene: TRBJ2-2
CDR3aa: CASSEDRANTGELFF
CDR3nt: TGTGCCAGCAGCGAGGACAGGGCGAACACCGGGGAGCTGTTTTTT

abundance: many
v_gene: TRBV28
d_gene: TRBD1
j_gene: TRBJ1-2
CDR3aa: CASSLGQGYDGYTF
CDR3nt: TGTGCCAGCAGTTTAGGACAGGGTTACGATGGCTACACCTTC

abundance: many
v_gene: TRBV6-1
d_gene: .
j_gene: TRBJ1-4
CDR3aa: CASSGGALRGNEKLFF
CDR3nt: TGTGCCAGCAGTGGGGGAGCGCTAAGGGGAAATGAAAAACTGTTTTTT

abundance: many
v_gene: TRBV29-1
d_gene: .
j_gene: TRBJ2-7
CDR3aa: CSVVKGYEQYF
CDR3nt: TGCAGCGTTGTCAAGGGATACGAGCAGTACTTC

abundance: .
v_gene: TRBV29-1
d_gene: TRBD2
j_gene: TRBJ2-4
CDR3aa: CSVEFTPGTSFRRTKNIQSF
CDR3nt: TGCAGCGTTGAATTCACACCCGGGACTAGCTTCAGGAGGACCAAAAACATTCAGTCCTTC

abundance: .
v_gene: TRBV3-1
d_gene: TRBD1
j_gene: TRBJ2-1
CDR3aa: CASSPRTGLGYEQFF
CDR3nt: TGTGCCAGCAGCCCTAGGACAGGGCTGGGGTACGAGCAGTTCTTC

abundance: many
v_gene: TRBV10-3
d_gene: TRBD1
j_gene: TRBJ1-5
CDR3aa: CAISERDSDSNQPQHF
CDR3nt: TGTGCCATCAGTGAGCGGGACAGTGATAGCAATCAGCCCCAGCATTTT

abundance: many
v_gene: TRBV12-3/TRBV12-4
d_gene: .
j_gene: TRBJ2-3
CDR3aa: CASSLAAVTDTQYF
CDR3nt: TGTGCCAGCAGTTTAGCCGCTGTCACAGATACGCAGTATTTT

abundance: .
v_gene: TRBV7-9
d_gene: .
j_gene: TRBJ1-1
CDR3aa: CASSLGGLLLRAPRDTEAFF
CDR3nt: TGTGCCAGCAGCTTAGGGGGTCTACTCCTCCGGGCTCCTCGGGACACTGAAGCTTTCTTT

abundance: many
v_gene: TRBV28
d_gene: TRBD2
j_gene: TRBJ2-7
CDR3aa: CASSSPRTSGRGHEQYF
CDR3nt: TGTGCCAGCAGTTCCCCCAGGACTAGCGGGAGGGGGCACGAGCAGTACTTC

abundance: many
v_gene: TRBV6-5
d_gene: .
j_gene: TRBJ2-3
CDR3aa: CASSYIPLRGSTDTQYF
CDR3nt: TGTGCCAGCAGTTACATTCCCCTTAGGGGTAGCACAGATACGCAGTATTTT

abundance: few
v_gene: TRBV20-1
d_gene: .
j_gene: TRBJ2-7
CDR3aa: CSARAPGSGRSYEQYF
CDR3nt: TGCAGTGCTAGAGCCCCAGGTTCGGGGAGATCCTACGAGCAGTACTTC

abundance: many
v_gene: TRBV28
d_gene: .
j_gene: TRBJ2-5
CDR3aa: CASSLFDRRIGTQYF
CDR3nt: TGTGCCAGCAGTTTATTCGATAGACGTATAGGGACCCAGTACTTC

abundance: many
v_gene: TRBV12-3/TRBV12-4
d_gene: .
j_gene: TRBJ2-7
CDR3aa: CASSPSRWVAEQYF
CDR3nt: TGTGCCAGCAGTCCCTCGCGGTGGGTCGCCGAGCAGTACTTC